The 22 T cell receptor beta chains reported below all come from one sample, sequenced in a study of cytomegalovirus exposure and HLA in healthy donors. PCR was performed using 60 Vbeta and 13 Jbeta primers. Sequencing used immunoSEQ multiplex PCR; TCRdb keeps in-frame clones, though not all of them. The sample lists around 150,000 clones, about 70% occurring once. Sequencing used PBMCs. All receptors come from a man aged 25-40 years in good health and CMV-seropositive.

V gene TRBV7-3 combines with J gene TRBJ1-4; 7 bases line up with TRBD1. CDR1 is SGHTA, CDR2 FQGTGA, per germline. Trimming took 8 bases from V and 3 from J; bases not matched to a gene: 6. There are 14 residues in the CDR3. The CDR3 sequence: CASSPGQPNEKLFF. The CDR3 coding sequence is TGTGCCAGCTCCCCGGGACAGCCTAATGAAAAACTGTTTTTT.

The genes are TRBV19 and TRBJ2-7; 7 bases line up with TRBD2. Germline lookup yields CDR1 LNHDA and CDR2 SQIVND (reference sequence). CDR3 length: 16 amino acids. Trimming removed 3 bases from V and 3 bases from J; junction bases left unmatched: 11. CDR3 in amino acids: CASSMGGRWFGYEQYF. DNA for the CDR3: TGTGCCAGTAGTATGGGCGGGAGATGGTTCGGCTACGAGCAGTACTTC.

The chain recombines TRBV10-3 with TRBJ2-7, with a possible D match to TRBD2 (5 bases). CDR1 is ENHRY and CDR2 is SYGVKD in the germline V gene. CDR3 length: 13 residues. The V end lost 6 bases, the J end lost 3 bases, and 12 bases lay between the germline ends. The CDR3 DNA follows: TGTGCCATCAGCCGGGGAAGCGACTACGAGCAGTACTTC. Amino acids: CAISRGSDYEQYF.

This chain connects TRBV11-2 to TRBJ2-3; TRBD2 aligns across 8 bases. The CDR3 covers 14 residues. The trim removed 6 bases at V and 5 bases at J, leaving 7 bases unmatched. Germline V gene data show CDR1 as SGHAT and CDR2 as FQNNGV. For the CDR3, the DNA is TGTGCCAGCAGGGGAGCGGGAGCGGGAGATACGCAGTATTTT. This encodes CASRGAGAGDTQYF. The whole variable domain, filled in from reference TRBV11-2 and TRBJ2-3, reads EAGVAQSPRYKIIEKRQSVAFWCNPISGHATLYWYQQILGQGPKLLIQFQNNGVVDDSQLPKDRFSAERLKGVDSTLKIQPAKLEDSAVYLCASRGAGAGDTQYFGPGTRLTVL.

The gene calls are TRBV6-1 and TRBJ1-5; D unclear. From germline, CDR1 is MNHNS and CDR2 SASEGT. The V and J ends lost 1 base and 3 bases respectively, with 10 bases between them. The CDR3 runs 15 residues. The CDR3: CASSEGTGFNQPQHF. The DNA for the CDR3 is TGTGCCAGCAGTGAAGGGACGGGGTTCAATCAGCCCCAGCATTTT.

A few counts support this clone. This chain joins TRBV5-6 and TRBJ2-5; D remains ambiguous. Germline V gene sequence: CDR1 SGHDT, CDR2 YYEEEE. V gave up 5 bases and J gave up 0 bases, with 5 bases separating them. The CDR3 is 12 residues long. The CDR3 spells CASSFYQETQYF. In DNA form, the CDR3 reads TGTGCCAGCAGTTTCTACCAAGAGACCCAGTACTTC.

This clone was recorded once. This chain joins TRBV28 and TRBJ1-2; D perhaps matches TRBD1 (6 bases). Germline V gene data show CDR1 as MDHEN and CDR2 as SYDVKM. With 2 bases removed from V and 0 bases from J, the gap between germline ends came to 22 bases. The CDR3 loop spans 19 amino acids. As DNA, the CDR3 is TGTGCCAGCAGTTTAGTTCCCGGGACATACGTTTTAGCTAACTATGGCTACACCTTC. Translating gives CASSLVPGTYVLANYGYTF.

This clone came up once. The same CDR3 arises from other DNA sequences in this sample as well. The V gene is TRBV5-1, the J gene TRBJ2-5; TRBD2 matches 8 bases. Trimming at V came to 0 bases and at J to 2 bases, leaving 0 bases not matched to a gene. Per germline, CDR1 SGHRS and CDR2 YFSETQ. The CDR3 has 14 amino acids. The CDR3 DNA reads as TGCGCCAGCAGCTTGGCGGGAGGGCAAGAGACCCAGTACTTC. It is translated as CASSLAGGQETQYF. Supplemented by reference TRBV5-1 and TRBJ2-5, the full variable domain reads KAGVTQTPRYLIKTRGQQVTLSCSPISGHRSVSWYQQTPGQGLQFLFEYFSETQRNKGNFPGRFSGRQFSNSRSEMNVSTLELGDSALYLCASSLAGGQETQYFGPGTRLLVL.

To note about this clone: Other DNA sequences in the sample encode the same CDR3. This chain uses TRBV6-5 with TRBJ1-1; TRBD1 is a possible D gene (6 bases). Deletions cut 0 bases from V and 3 bases from J, with 8 bases between. CDR1 and CDR2 from the germline V gene are MNHEY and SVGAGI. The CDR3 has 14 residues. The CDR3 loop is CASSYSDSYTEAFF. The CDR3 DNA sequence: TGTGCCAGCAGTTACTCGGACAGCTACACTGAAGCTTTCTTT.

This chain links TRBV29-1 with TRBJ2-5; TRBD2 agrees at 7 bases. The V gene's germline CDR1 is SQVTM and CDR2 ANQGSEA. V shed 0 bases and J 5 bases; nucleotides not matched to a gene: 9. CDR3 length: 15 residues. In DNA form, the CDR3 reads TGCAGCGTTGAAGATGAGGCGGGAGAATGGGAGACCCAGTACTTC. Its translation: CSVEDEAGEWETQYF.

V usage is TRBV27 and J usage is TRBJ1-6; maybe TRBD1 (5 bases). Germline CDR1 MNHEY, CDR2 SMNVEV (reference sequence). The CDR3 is 13 residues long. With 6 bases removed from V and 8 bases from J, the gap between germline ends came to 11 bases. CDR3 loop: CASSTTDHSPLHF. CDR3 in DNA: TGTGCCAGCAGCACGACAGATCATTCACCCCTCCACTTT.

The chain is built from TRBV6-5 and TRBJ2-1, with 7 bases aligning to TRBD2. CDR1 and CDR2 (germline): MNHEY, SVGAGI. This CDR3 spans 15 amino acids. The trim removed 2 bases at V and 4 bases at J, leaving 5 bases unmatched. The CDR3 coding sequence is TGTGCCAGCAGTTACGGGAGGGCTCCTTACAATGAGCAGTTCTTC. It specifies CASSYGRAPYNEQFF.

This chain joins TRBV19 and TRBJ2-1; perhaps TRBD2 as D (6 bases). The CDR3 runs 15 residues. The V gene lost 3 bases and the J gene lost 0 bases, with 9 bases spanning the gap. The germline V gene has CDR1 LNHDA and CDR2 SQIVND (reference sequence). CDR3 in amino acids: CASSIAGSSYNEQFF. CDR3 DNA sequence: TGTGCCAGTAGTATCGCGGGAAGCTCCTACAATGAGCAGTTCTTC.

The genes are TRBV7-9 and TRBJ2-7; 7 nucleotides agree with TRBD1. The V gene's germline CDR1 is SEHNR and CDR2 FQNEAQ (reference sequence). The CDR3 loop spans 14 amino acids. Trimming took 6 bases from V and 1 from J; bases not matched to a gene: 6. The CDR3 DNA sequence: TGTGCCAGCAGGACCCCGGACAGGTCCTACGAGCAGTACTTC. Amino acids: CASRTPDRSYEQYF.

The chain employs TRBV30 and TRBJ2-3; D possibly corresponds to TRBD2 (6 bases). The germline CDR1 and CDR2 sequences are GTSNPN and SVGIG (reference sequence). CDR3 size: 13 residues. Deletions cut 5 bases from V and 2 bases from J, with 11 bases between. CDR3 sequence (DNA): TGTGCCTGGGGGGGACTTTTCACAGATACGCAGTATTTT. This codes for CAWGGLFTDTQYF.

About this clone itself: The sample contains more than one DNA sequence encoding this CDR3. This chain links TRBV11-2 with TRBJ1-5; D call uncertain. Trimming stripped 0 bases from V and 5 bases from J, with 5 bases between. CDR3 size: 13 residues. Germline loops: CDR1 SGHAT, CDR2 FQNNGV. This CDR3 is CASSLERDQPQHF. CDR3 DNA sequence: TGTGCCAGCAGCTTAGAGAGAGATCAGCCCCAGCATTTT.

The chain joins TRBV6-1 to TRBJ2-1, with a tentative D call TRBD2 (6 bases). From germline, CDR1 is MNHNS and CDR2 SASEGT. Deletions cut 4 bases from V and 0 bases from J, with 10 bases between. This CDR3 spans 15 amino acids. CDR3 residues: CASSAVADSYNEQFF. CDR3 nucleotides: TGTGCCAGCAGTGCCGTAGCGGACTCCTACAATGAGCAGTTCTTC.

Regarding this clone: Germline and junction disagree at one end, which may indicate a read error. The chain combines TRBV9 with TRBJ2-5; 10 nucleotides agree with TRBD2. Per the germline V gene, CDR1 is SGDLS and CDR2 is YYNGEE. The CDR3 spans 15 residues. In nucleotides, the CDR3 is TGTGCCGGCAGCGTAGATGGACTAGCGGCGGAGACCCAGTACTTC. The encoded protein is CAGSVDGLAAETQYF.

This clone has a handful of counts. The chain uses TRBV30 and TRBJ1-5; no definite D call. This CDR3 region has 13 residues. V gave up 7 bases and J gave up 7 bases, with 17 bases separating them. Looked up from germline, CDR1 is GTSNPN and CDR2 is SVGIG (reference sequence). CDR3 bases: TGTGCCTCGGACGGGGTGCGAGGGCAGCCCCAGCATTTT. It yields the protein CASDGVRGQPQHF.

This chain uses TRBV7-8 with TRBJ2-1; TRBD2 matches 14 bases. This CDR3 has 21 residues. Trimming took 0 bases from V and 8 from J; bases not matched to a gene: 18. Looked up from germline, CDR1 is SGHVS and CDR2 is FQNEAQ. CDR3 protein: CASSLAVMLWGLAGVGDEQFF. The CDR3 DNA is TGTGCCAGCAGCTTAGCGGTTATGCTTTGGGGACTAGCGGGAGTCGGGGATGAGCAGTTCTTC. Full variable domain (missing parts from reference TRBV7-8 and TRBJ2-1): GAGVSQSPRYKVAKRGQDVALRCDPISGHVSLFWYQQALGQGPEFLTYFQNEAQLDKSGLPSDRFFAERPEGSVSTLKIQRTQQEDSAVYLCASSLAVMLWGLAGVGDEQFFGPGTRLTVL.

The rearrangement links TRBV7-2 to TRBJ2-1; 10 positions agree with TRBD2. Germline loops: CDR1 SGHTA, CDR2 FQGNSA. The CDR3 has 17 residues. Unmatched junction bases numbered 12, after V lost 2 bases and J lost 8 bases. In DNA form, the CDR3 reads TGTGCCAGCAGCTTATTTCCTAGCGGGAGTTTCAGTGATGAGCAGTTCTTC. This codes for CASSLFPSGSFSDEQFF.

The table lists this clone with a few counts. The V and J genes are TRBV14 and TRBJ2-5, with 8 nucleotides matching TRBD2. Near its end, the DNA agrees better with TRBJ2-7, so the J call may be wrong. CDR3 size: 16 residues. Germline V gives CDR1 SGHDN, CDR2 FVKESK. CDR3 nucleotide sequence: TGTGCCAGCAGCCAATCTCATTTCAGCGGGAGTCCCGAGCAGTACTTC. Translated, it gives CASSQSHFSGSPEQYF.